This entry is about one T cell receptor (beta chain). There is no known antigen for this receptor. Within one base of it there is no much larger clone, and no base qualities were kept. Receptor amplification or capture employed the immunoSEQ multiplex PCR assay. TCR beta CDR3 sequencing was performed on DNA from the cultured, isolated CD4+ T cells. In the source study's methods: Non-productive TCR sequences were discarded, and reads were trimmed to the CDR3 region, with only CDR3s of 7 or more amino acids retained. Antigen-specific clonotypes were identified using the MANAFEST web app by comparison of expansion in peptide wells against reference cultures. For clones to be considered positive, expansion at FDR<0.05 versus reference and all other wells, an odds ratio above 5, and a frequency above 0.1% in two replicate wells were required. Cross-reactive clonotypes were defined as significantly expanded in SARS-CoV-2 spike wells and in at least one common cold coronavirus spike condition. CDR3 similarity was assessed by Levenshtein distance using the stringdist R package, and unrooted trees were constructed with ape in R 3.6.1. TCRdb took over this immuneACCESS table, retaining in-frame rearrangements with V and J assigned. Such tables are incomplete; in checked studies, under half of the missing clones stem from an unresolved V gene, and the remainder is unexplained. V and J calls and clone size follow that table, whereas D and trimming were derived from the DNA. The sample yields around 75,000 clones; around 72% were counted once. The top ten hold about 5% of the sample.

To identify antigen-specific CD4+ T cell clonotypes by their expansion, the ViraFEST assay first stimulated PBMC with viral peptide pools and then applied TCR sequencing. After around ten days of culture, CD4+ T cells were isolated with the EasySep CD4+ T cell isolation kit. Convalescent patients had PCR-confirmed SARS-CoV-2 infection between March and December 2020, before Alpha, Beta and Delta variants emerged in the United States. A few million PBMC per well were cultured with 9 to 10 ug/ml peptides in IMDM containing roughly 5% human AB serum, about 9.6 IU/ml IL-2 and gentamicin. A peptide pool from HIV-1 Nef was used as the negative control culture condition. Half of the culture medium was replaced with fresh IL-2-containing medium on days 3 and 7. Unless otherwise noted, each peptide stimulation condition was cultured in triplicate wells. Using Ficoll-Paque Plus gradient centrifugation, PBMC were separated from whole blood and then either used fresh or cryopreserved at -140C. Genomic DNA was extracted from cultured CD4+ T cells with the QIAamp micro DNA kit.

The data were obtained in a study of vaccination effects on CD4 cells after COVID-19 (dated by TCRdb to the early 2020s). Background on the whole study: Participants received two doses of either the BNT162b2 or the mRNA-1273 mRNA SARS-CoV-2 vaccine. The full study included over 8 COVID-19 convalescent patients and a few SARS-CoV-2-naive healthy vaccine recipients. In both COVID-19 convalescent patients and infection-naive vaccine recipients, the study compared SARS-CoV-2 spike-specific CD4+ TCR repertoires from before mRNA vaccination with those from after it. Pre-vaccine samples from two convalescent patients were drawn 16 days and one week before the first dose, 142 and 148 days after COVID-19 diagnosis. Cultures from other donors in the study were sequenced using the Oncomine TCR Beta short-read assay on an Illumina iSeq 100. The paper as a whole reports these results and caveats: Only a small number of convalescent patients were included, and no early post-infection timepoints were available, which limited the study. At late post-vaccination timepoints, both infection-induced and vaccine-induced clones showed marked clonal contraction, consistent with waning T cell responses. For convalescent patients, new clones induced by the vaccine made up most of the post-vaccine spike-reactive repertoire, and these new clones were largely distinct from the clones induced by infection.

CDR1 and CDR2 are drawn from the germline V gene: SGHRS, YFSETQ. The junction shows trimming of 3 bases on V and 3 bases on J, and the gene matches do not reach 16 bases of it. CDR3 length: 19 amino acids, cysteine to phenylalanine. The only DNA kept is the CDR3, 57 bases in frame from the first base. This material consisted of CD4+ T cells from PBMCs cultured with HIV peptides, taken before COVID-19 vaccination. Interpreted using the paper, the cell subset or site label stands for: HIV-1 Nef peptide pool negative control/reference culture. The chain is made from TRBV5-1 and TRBJ2-3, with 10 bases in between that match TRBD1. The source of this sequence is a human donor who had a prior SARS-CoV-2 infection. The CDR3 protein is CASSYGQGVYTPPTDTQYF. The nucleotides read TGCGCCAGCAGCTACGGACAGGGGGTTTATACGCCCCCAACAGATACGCAGTATTTT. Reference TRBV5-1 and TRBJ2-3 genes cover what lies past the CDR3, so the full variable domain is KAGVTQTPRYLIKTRGQQVTLSCSPISGHRSVSWYQQTPGQGLQFLFEYFSETQRNKGNFPGRFSGRQFSNSRSEMNVSTLELGDSALYLCASSYGQGVYTPPTDTQYFGPGTRLTVL.